The present TCR beta chain was sequenced within a study of CD8+CD57+ T cells in acquired aplastic anemia. Study overall: Sorting CD4+ and CD8+ cells gave DNA averaging roughly 3.5 ug. Findings and limits, study-wide: In common between the patients and the controls were more than 25 CD8+ CDR3 sequences. No significant patient-versus-control difference appeared in CD8+ Simpson's diversity.

The table lists this clonotype with a count of one. Its antigen is not known. The CDR3 is made up of 14 amino acids. The trim removed 4 bases at V and 6 bases at J, leaving 8 bases unmatched. Germline V CDR1 and CDR2: SQVTM, ANQGSEA. It was patients with CD8+CD57+ cell expansion by flow cytometry who were chosen for sequencing. Profiling that covered TCR beta VDJ and CDR3 relied on genomic DNA as its template. TCRdb independently ran MiXCR on the reads; one entry per CDR3 protein. The sample carries about 150,000 distinct CDR3 sequences, approximately 52% recorded once. The chain is built from TRBV29-1 and TRBJ2-7; TRBD1 aligns across 11 bases. This TCR derives from a human donor with aplastic anemia. Sequencing was carried out using sorted CD4+, CD8+, or CD8+CD57+ T cells (not recorded which) from PBMCs. The CDR3 is CSVGGRTGGGEQYF. The CDR3 DNA sequence: TGCAGCGTTGGAGGTAGGACAGGGGGCGGCGAGCAGTACTTC.